These 32 T cell receptor beta chains were all obtained from the same sample, sequenced in a study of CD8+ T cells in alopecia areata. Following RNA extraction, reverse transcription yielded cDNA that acted as the sequencing template. Clones were sequenced by immunoSEQ multiplex PCR, and TCRdb holds only the in-frame ones, with some missing. Here the sample spans 120,000 or so clones, about 61% being singletons. Sequencing was carried out using CD4+ T cells sorted from blood. All receptors derive from a human donor in good health.

For the CDR3, the DNA is TGTGCCTGGAGTGTAAAAGGTGGCACAGATACGCAGTATTTT. Its translation is CAWSVKGGTDTQYF. The V gene is TRBV30, the J gene TRBJ2-3; D not resolved. The germline gives CDR1 GTSNPN, CDR2 SVGIG (reference sequence). V was shortened by 0 bases and J by 1 base, with 8 bases between the two germline ends. The CDR3 runs 14 residues.

Written as DNA, the CDR3 is TGTGCCTGGAATCCCGGGACAGGGGGAGAAAAACTGTTTTTT. It translates to CAWNPGTGGEKLFF. The chain couples TRBV30 to TRBJ1-4; TRBD1 aligns across 11 bases. Germline values: CDR1 GTSNPN, CDR2 SVGIG (reference sequence). Trimming removed 4 bases from V and 8 bases from J; junction bases left unmatched: 6. The CDR3 is made up of 14 amino acids.

The rearrangement joins TRBV29-1 to TRBJ1-5, with D hard to call. The CDR3 sequence is 12 residues long. Trimming took off 5 bases at V and 4 bases at J, with 9 bases between the two ends. Looked up from germline, CDR1 is SQVTM and CDR2 is ANQGSEA. CDR3 loop: CSVRTANQPQHF. The CDR3 nucleotides are TGCAGCGTTCGGACGGCGAATCAGCCCCAGCATTTT.

The chain combines TRBV5-4 with TRBJ1-1; no clear D gene. Germline lookup yields CDR1 SGHNT and CDR2 YYREEE (reference sequence). The CDR3 length is 16 residues. Trimming left V 0 bases short and J 1 base short, with 13 bases between. The CDR3 bases are TGTGCCAGCAGCTTGGGACGTGGCGGTAGGAACACTGAAGCTTTCTTT. This gives the protein CASSLGRGGRNTEAFF.

This clone was seen a few times. The chain is built from TRBV29-1 and TRBJ2-2; no clear D. The CDR3 has 11 residues. Trimming took off 8 bases at V and 1 base at J, with 5 bases between the two ends. The germline V gene has CDR1 SQVTM and CDR2 ANQGSEA. CDR3 amino acids: CSPGNTGELFF. The CDR3 DNA sequence: TGCAGCCCAGGGAACACCGGGGAGCTGTTTTTT.

In this sample, this clone turned up a few times. V is TRBV4-1 and J is TRBJ1-5; D is perhaps TRBD1 (5 bases). The V end was cut by 2 bases, the J end by 2 bases, with 13 bases between. The CDR3 is 16 residues long. CDR1 is MGHRA, CDR2 YSYEKL, per germline. The CDR3 reads CASSQNVQERNQPQHF. The CDR3 DNA reads TGCGCCAGCAGCCAAAACGTACAGGAGCGCAATCAGCCCCAGCATTTT.

The V call is TRBV7-2, the J call TRBJ2-2; maybe TRBD2 (5 bases). The CDR3 contains 16 residues. The germline gives CDR1 SGHTA, CDR2 FQGNSA. The ends were cut back, 3 bases at V and 7 bases at J, with 18 bases in the middle. Here the CDR3 DNA reads TGTGCCAGCAGCTTTGGAGGTACCCGAAGTGGCGGGGAGCTGTTTTTT. As protein: CASSFGGTRSGGELFF.

This rearrangement joins TRBV4-1 to TRBJ2-1; a weak D match, TRBD2 (6 bases). The V end lost 5 bases, the J end lost 2 bases, and 13 bases lay between the germline ends. The length of the CDR3 is 15 residues. CDR1 is MGHRA and CDR2 is YSYEKL in the germline V gene. CDR3: CASSLAAYPYNEQFF. CDR3 nucleotide sequence: TGCGCCAGCAGCTTAGCGGCCTACCCCTACAATGAGCAGTTCTTC.

This sequence joins TRBV29-1 and TRBJ2-3; D is unresolved. Trimming took off 5 bases at V and 5 bases at J, with 8 bases between the two ends. In germline, CDR1 is SQVTM, CDR2 ANQGSEA. The CDR3 extends over 11 amino acids. CDR3 protein: CSVSDEDTQYF. The CDR3, as DNA: TGCAGCGTTTCGGACGAAGATACGCAGTATTTT.

V gene TRBV9 combines with J gene TRBJ2-5; D assignment may be TRBD1 or TRBD2 (5 bases each). The V gene's germline CDR1 is SGDLS and CDR2 YYNGEE. Trimming cost V 8 bases and J 12 bases, with 8 bases left between them. The CDR3 length is 8 residues. The CDR3 DNA reads TGTGCCAGGGGGGACGAGTACTTC. As protein: CARGDEYF. Drawing the rest from reference TRBV9 and TRBJ2-5, the complete variable domain is DSGVTQTPKHLITATGQRVTLRCSPRSGDLSVYWYQQSLDQGLQFLIQYYNGEERAKGNILERFSAQQFPDLHSELNLSSLELGDSALYFCARGDEYFGPGTRLLVL.

The chain couples TRBV5-1 to TRBJ2-5; the D gene is possibly TRBD2 (6 bases). Germline V gene data show CDR1 as SGHRS and CDR2 as YFSETQ. The V end lost 3 bases, the J end lost 7 bases, and 19 bases lay between the germline ends. The CDR3 loop spans 15 amino acids. The CDR3 reads CASSSNPGPEGTQYF. The CDR3 DNA reads as TGCGCCAGCAGCTCGAACCCGGGACCGGAGGGGACCCAGTACTTC.

The V gene is TRBV29-1, the J gene TRBJ2-5; maybe TRBD2 (6 bases). CDR3 size: 15 residues. Germline CDR1 and CDR2: SQVTM and ANQGSEA. V dropped 6 bases and J dropped 2 bases, with 19 bases sitting between them. In DNA form, the CDR3 reads TGCAGCGTGCCCCCCCCGTGGGGGGAGCAAGAGACCCAGTACTTC. This translates into CSVPPPWGEQETQYF.

This clone occurred a few times. The V call is TRBV15, the J call TRBJ2-2; D perhaps matches TRBD2 (5 bases). Germline V gene sequence: CDR1 LNHNV, CDR2 YYDKDF (reference sequence). This CDR3 has 15 residues. V was cut by 5 bases and J by 4 bases, with 14 bases left in between. CDR3 region: CATSPSRGRTGELFF. CDR3 DNA: TGTGCCACCAGCCCCTCCCGAGGGCGCACCGGGGAGCTGTTTTTT.

The chain uses TRBV15 and TRBJ2-4; a weak D match, TRBD2 (6 bases). CDR3 length equals 16 residues. Trimming took off 0 bases at V and 1 base at J, with 10 bases between the two ends. Looked up from germline, CDR1 is LNHNV and CDR2 is YYDKDF (reference sequence). CDR3 protein: CATSRDGGMAKNIQYF. The CDR3 DNA sequence: TGTGCCACCAGCAGAGATGGAGGGATGGCCAAAAACATTCAGTACTTC.

J is TRBJ1-5 and V is TRBV29-1; possibly TRBD1 for D (5 bases). CDR3 length: 14 residues. Germline V CDR1 and CDR2: SQVTM, ANQGSEA. Trimming took off 6 bases at V and 6 bases at J, with 18 bases between the two ends. The CDR3 loop is CSVKGAGAGQPQHF. As DNA, the CDR3 is TGCAGCGTGAAAGGGGCCGGAGCAGGTCAGCCCCAGCATTTT.

This clone was seen only a few times. The chain joins TRBV10-3 to TRBJ1-5; no firm D call. The CDR3 consists of 16 residues. Germline values: CDR1 ENHRY, CDR2 SYGVKD. Trimming took 3 bases from V and 3 from J, leaving 15 bases between them. The CDR3, as DNA: TGTGCCATCAGTGAAGCTTCTCCGAGCTCCAATCAGCCCCAGCATTTT. It specifies CAISEASPSSNQPQHF.

A few counts support this clone. The rearrangement links TRBV4-2 to TRBJ1-2, with no clear D. The germline V and J ends were trimmed by 0 bases and 0 bases, with 11 bases remaining between them. The germline gives CDR1 LGHNA, CDR2 YNFKEQ. The CDR3 covers 16 residues. CDR3 region: CASSQDLRVTNYGYTF. The CDR3 DNA sequence: TGTGCCAGCAGCCAAGATCTCCGGGTTACTAACTATGGCTACACCTTC.

This clone came up a few times. The CDR3 protein is CASSDRRGLNTQYF. CDR3 DNA sequence: TGTGCCAGCAGTGACCGCAGGGGATTAAATACGCAGTATTTT. The J gene is TRBJ2-3, the V gene TRBV6-5; possibly TRBD1 for D (6 bases). V was trimmed by 5 bases and J by 7 bases, leaving 16 bases between them. This CDR3 comprises 14 residues. The germline V gene encodes CDR1 MNHEY and CDR2 SVGAGI.

The V gene is TRBV5-6, the J gene TRBJ2-2; perhaps TRBD2 as D (5 bases). With 4 bases removed from V and 1 base from J, the gap between germline ends came to 17 bases. The CDR3 length is 17 residues. CDR1 and CDR2 (germline): SGHDT, YYEEEE. The CDR3 DNA follows: TGTGCCAGCAGCACAAGGGTGACGGGGTTGAACACCGGGGAGCTGTTTTTT. It is translated as CASSTRVTGLNTGELFF.

Only one count was recorded for this clone. CDR3 protein: CSVEMGANEKLFF. The CDR3 DNA is TGCAGCGTTGAGATGGGAGCTAATGAAAAACTGTTTTTT. This chain connects TRBV29-1 to TRBJ1-4; D is undetermined. The CDR3 has 13 amino acids. The germline gives CDR1 SQVTM, CDR2 ANQGSEA. V lost 3 bases and J lost 3, with 8 bases in between.

The CDR3 bases are TGTGCCTGGAGTAACAGCGACTATGGCTACACCTTC. Translated, it gives CAWSNSDYGYTF. The chain joins TRBV30 to TRBJ1-2; D is undetermined. Germline CDR1 reads GTSNPN; CDR2 reads SVGIG (reference sequence). The V and J ends lost 2 bases and 3 bases respectively, with 7 bases between them. The CDR3 sequence is 12 residues long.

This clone was recorded a few times. This sequence joins TRBV18 and TRBJ1-5, with D possibly matching TRBD1 (5 bases). Trimming stripped 4 bases from V and 8 bases from J, with 15 bases between. Looked up from germline, CDR1 is KGHSH and CDR2 is LQKENI. The CDR3 has 14 amino acids. CDR3 residues: CASSRGPTPEPQHF. In DNA, the CDR3 is TGTGCCAGCTCACGGGGACCCACCCCTGAGCCCCAGCATTTT.

This CDR3 reads CASSSTVNNEQFF. The CDR3 bases are TGTGCCAGCAGTTCTACAGTAAACAATGAGCAGTTCTTC. The rearrangement links TRBV27 to TRBJ2-1, with D hard to call. Trimming removed 4 bases from V and 5 bases from J, with 9 bases in between. The length of the CDR3 is 13 residues. Germline V gene lookup returns CDR1 MNHEY and CDR2 SMNVEV (reference sequence).

The V and J genes are TRBV5-6 and TRBJ1-1; 8 positions match TRBD1. There are 16 residues in the CDR3. CDR1 is SGHDT, CDR2 YYEEEE, per germline. V dropped 3 bases and J dropped 3; count of bases not matched to a gene: 10. CDR3 residues: CASSSVADRADTEAFF. In DNA, the CDR3 is TGTGCCAGCAGCTCGGTCGCGGACAGGGCGGACACTGAAGCTTTCTTT. Full variable domain (missing parts from reference TRBV5-6 and TRBJ1-1): DAGVTQSPTHLIKTRGQQVTLRCSPKSGHDTVSWYQQALGQGPQFIFQYYEEEERQRGNFPDRFSGHQFPNYSSELNVNALLLGDSALYLCASSSVADRADTEAFFGQGTRLTVV.

J is TRBJ2-7 and V is TRBV28; 8 positions agree with TRBD2. Germline assignment: CDR1 MDHEN and CDR2 SYDVKM. With V trimmed by 5 bases and J by 3 bases, 12 bases remained unmatched. The length of the CDR3 is 16 residues. The CDR3 nucleotides are TGTGCCAGCAGTCCCCTAAGGAGCGGGGGCCACTACGAGCAGTACTTC. Translating gives CASSPLRSGGHYEQYF. The whole variable domain, filled in from reference TRBV28 and TRBJ2-7, reads DVKVTQSSRYLVKRTGEKVFLECVQDMDHENMFWYRQDPGLGLRLIYFSYDVKMKEKGDIPEGYSVSREKKERFSLILESASTNQTSMYLCASSPLRSGGHYEQYFGPGTRLTVT.

V usage is TRBV30 and J usage is TRBJ1-6; tentative D call: TRBD1 (5 bases). Looked up from germline, CDR1 is GTSNPN and CDR2 is SVGIG (reference sequence). V was pared by 7 bases and J by 0 bases, with 13 bases between. The CDR3 length is 15 residues. The CDR3 region has the DNA TGTGCCTCAAGGCAGGGCAGCTCCTATAATTCACCCCTCCACTTT. It is translated as CASRQGSSYNSPLHF.

The sample holds one count of this clone. The V call is TRBV5-6, the J call TRBJ2-5; D is perhaps TRBD2 (5 bases). The germline V and J ends were trimmed by 5 bases and 4 bases, with 15 bases remaining between them. Germline lookup yields CDR1 SGHDT and CDR2 YYEEEE. The CDR3 length is 14 residues. Here the CDR3 DNA reads TGTGCCAGCAGAGCAAGCGGCCGGGGAGAGACCCAGTACTTC. This gives the protein CASRASGRGETQYF.

The chain recombines TRBV29-1 with TRBJ1-5; 8 bases are a match to TRBD1. The CDR3 runs to 17 residues. CDR1 SQVTM and CDR2 ANQGSEA come from the germline V gene. V lost 6 bases to trimming and J lost 0 bases; unmatched junction nucleotides: 13. Here the CDR3 reads CSVPNWGTGYSNQPQHF. The CDR3, as DNA: TGCAGCGTCCCAAACTGGGGGACAGGATATAGCAATCAGCCCCAGCATTTT.

This rearrangement joins TRBV28 to TRBJ1-2; 9 positions agree with TRBD1. The CDR3 is 16 residues long. V lost 5 bases, J lost 0 bases, and 7 bases stayed unmatched. Germline CDR1 MDHEN, CDR2 SYDVKM. In DNA form, the CDR3 reads TGTGCCAGCAGTCCTCCGGGACAGGGAGCTAACTATGGCTACACCTTC. Its protein product is CASSPPGQGANYGYTF.

This clone showed up just a few times. The chain employs TRBV6-6 and TRBJ2-5, with 11 bases aligning to TRBD2. Germline loops: CDR1 MNHNY, CDR2 SVGAGI (reference sequence). Trimming took 6 bases from V and 4 from J; bases not matched to a gene: 10. This CDR3 spans 16 amino acids. CDR3 amino acids: CASRPPSGGLRETQYF. As DNA, the CDR3 is TGTGCCAGCAGACCGCCTAGCGGGGGGTTGAGAGAGACCCAGTACTTC.

The chain employs TRBV29-1 and TRBJ2-3; D not certain. CDR3 length: 12 residues. Germline V gene sequence: CDR1 SQVTM, CDR2 ANQGSEA. Trimming pared 7 bases from V and 6 bases from J, leaving 14 bases between. CDR3 DNA: TGCAGCGAAAGAGTAGGCCGGGATACGCAGTATTTT. This encodes CSERVGRDTQYF.

This clone was detected only once. This rearrangement joins TRBV12-5 to TRBJ2-5; D not resolved. Trimming took 6 bases from V and 2 from J, leaving 4 bases between them. Per the germline V gene, CDR1 is LGHNT and CDR2 is FRNRAP. The CDR3 is made up of 11 amino acids. CDR3 residues: CASGKQETQYF. CDR3 sequence (DNA): TGTGCTAGTGGGAAACAAGAGACCCAGTACTTC. The entire variable domain, with the rest obtained from reference TRBV12-5 and TRBJ2-5, is as follows: DARVTQTPRHKVTEMGQEVTMRCQPILGHNTVFWYRQTMMQGLELLAYFRNRAPLDDSGMPKDRFSAEMPDATLATLKIQPSEPRDSAVYFCASGKQETQYFGPGTRLLVL.